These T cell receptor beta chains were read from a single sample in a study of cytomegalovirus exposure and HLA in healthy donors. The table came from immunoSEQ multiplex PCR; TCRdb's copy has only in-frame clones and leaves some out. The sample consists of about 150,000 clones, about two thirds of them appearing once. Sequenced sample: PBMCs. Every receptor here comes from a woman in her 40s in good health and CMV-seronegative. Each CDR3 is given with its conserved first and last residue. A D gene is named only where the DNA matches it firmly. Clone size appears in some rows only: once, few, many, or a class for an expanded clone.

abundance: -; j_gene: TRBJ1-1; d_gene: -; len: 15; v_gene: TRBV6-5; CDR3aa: CASSYREVMSTEAFF; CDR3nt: TGTGCCAGCAGTTACAGGGAGGTGATGAGCACTGAAGCTTTCTTT
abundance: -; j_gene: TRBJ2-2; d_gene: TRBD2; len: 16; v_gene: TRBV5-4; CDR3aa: CASSPATSGGGGELFF; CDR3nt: TGTGCCAGCAGCCCGGCGACTAGCGGGGGGGGCGGGGAGCTGTTTTTT
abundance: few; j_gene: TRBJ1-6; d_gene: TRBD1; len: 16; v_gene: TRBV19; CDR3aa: CASSPQQGQYNSPLHF; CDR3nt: TGTGCCAGTAGTCCACAACAGGGACAGTATAATTCACCCCTCCACTTT
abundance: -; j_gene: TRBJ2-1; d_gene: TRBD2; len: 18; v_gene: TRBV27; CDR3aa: CASSLFGLAGAYYNEQFF; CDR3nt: TGTGCCAGCAGTTTATTTGGACTAGCGGGGGCCTACTACAATGAGCAGTTCTTC
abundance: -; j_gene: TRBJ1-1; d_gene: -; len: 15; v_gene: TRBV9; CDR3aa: CASSVGALMNTEAFF; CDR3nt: TGTGCCAGCAGCGTAGGGGCCCTAATGAACACTGAAGCTTTCTTT
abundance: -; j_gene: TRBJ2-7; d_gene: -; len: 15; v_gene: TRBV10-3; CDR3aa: CAISPGMRVVYEQYF; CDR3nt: TGTGCCATCAGCCCCGGGATGAGGGTTGTGTACGAGCAGTACTTC
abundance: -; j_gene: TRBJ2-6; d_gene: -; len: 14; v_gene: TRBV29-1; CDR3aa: CSALIQSGANVLTF; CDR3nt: TGCAGCGCCCTCATACAATCTGGGGCCAACGTCCTGACTTTC
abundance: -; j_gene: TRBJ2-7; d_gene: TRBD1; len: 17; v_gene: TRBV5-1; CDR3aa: CASSLEPTGQGIYGQYF; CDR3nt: TGCGCCAGCAGCTTGGAACCTACGGGACAGGGCATCTATGGGCAGTACTTC
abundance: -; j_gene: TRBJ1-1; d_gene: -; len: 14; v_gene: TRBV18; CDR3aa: CASSPSGGATEAFF; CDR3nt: TGTGCCAGCTCACCATCGGGGGGGGCCACTGAAGCTTTCTTT
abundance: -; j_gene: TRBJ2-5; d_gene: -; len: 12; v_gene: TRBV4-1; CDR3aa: CASSPPEGTQYF; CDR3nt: TGCGCCAGCAGCCCCCCTGAGGGGACCCAGTACTTC
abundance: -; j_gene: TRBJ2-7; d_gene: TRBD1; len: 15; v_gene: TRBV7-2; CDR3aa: CASSPTGQGSYEQYF; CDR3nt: TGTGCCAGCAGCCCCACGGGACAGGGTTCCTACGAGCAGTACTTC
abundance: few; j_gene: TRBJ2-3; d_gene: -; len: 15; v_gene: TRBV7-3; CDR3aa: CASSLQVGAGDTQYF; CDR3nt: TGTGCCAGCAGCTTACAGGTGGGGGCCGGGGATACGCAGTATTTT
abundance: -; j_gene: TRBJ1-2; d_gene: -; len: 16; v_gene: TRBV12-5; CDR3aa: CASGPARLRVNYGYTF; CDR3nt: TGTGCTAGTGGTCCGGCCAGGTTGAGGGTTAACTATGGCTACACCTTC
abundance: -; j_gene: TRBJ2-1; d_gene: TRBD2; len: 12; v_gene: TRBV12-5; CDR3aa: CASGAGGHEQFF; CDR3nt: TGTGCTAGTGGGGCGGGGGGGCATGAGCAGTTCTTC
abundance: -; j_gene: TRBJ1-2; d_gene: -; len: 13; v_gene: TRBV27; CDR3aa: CASSFGGNYGYTF; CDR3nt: TGTGCCAGCAGTTTTGGAGGGAACTATGGCTACACCTTC
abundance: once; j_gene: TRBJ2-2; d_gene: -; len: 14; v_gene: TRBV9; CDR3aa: CASSVATGTGELFF; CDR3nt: TGTGCCAGCAGCGTAGCCACAGGGACCGGGGAGCTGTTTTTT
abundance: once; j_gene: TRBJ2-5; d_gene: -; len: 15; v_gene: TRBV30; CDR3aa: CAWSVRGWGRETQYF; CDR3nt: TGTGCCTGGAGTGTACGAGGGTGGGGTCGTGAGACCCAGTACTTC
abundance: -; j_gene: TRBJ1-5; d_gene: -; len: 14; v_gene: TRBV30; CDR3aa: CAWSFHAGNQPQHF; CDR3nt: TGTGCCTGGAGCTTCCACGCAGGCAATCAGCCCCAGCATTTT
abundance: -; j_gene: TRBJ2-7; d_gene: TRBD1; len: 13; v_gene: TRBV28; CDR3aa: CASSLTGGYEQYF; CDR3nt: TGTGCCAGCAGCCTTACAGGGGGCTACGAGCAGTACTTC
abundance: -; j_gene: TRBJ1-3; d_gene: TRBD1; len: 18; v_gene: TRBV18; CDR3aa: CASSPVNSRDRAGNTIYF; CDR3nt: TGTGCCAGCTCACCCGTAAACTCCCGGGACAGGGCTGGAAACACCATATATTTT
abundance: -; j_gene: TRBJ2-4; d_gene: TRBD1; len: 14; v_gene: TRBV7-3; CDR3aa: CASSLAGGRNIQYF; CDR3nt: TGTGCCAGCAGCCTCGCAGGGGGCCGAAACATTCAGTACTTC
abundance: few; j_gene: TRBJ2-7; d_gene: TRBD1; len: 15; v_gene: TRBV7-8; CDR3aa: CASSYTQGAIYEQYF; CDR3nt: TGTGCCAGCAGTTATACACAGGGGGCTATATACGAGCAGTACTTC
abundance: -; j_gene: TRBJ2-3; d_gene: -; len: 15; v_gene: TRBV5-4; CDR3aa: CASSLRGASTDTQYF; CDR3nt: TGTGCCAGCAGCTTGAGAGGCGCGAGCACAGATACGCAGTATTTT
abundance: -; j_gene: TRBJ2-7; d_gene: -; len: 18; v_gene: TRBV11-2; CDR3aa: CASSLRGLSESRNYEQYF; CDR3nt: TGTGCCAGCAGCTTAAGGGGTCTGTCGGAGTCCAGAAACTACGAGCAGTACTTC
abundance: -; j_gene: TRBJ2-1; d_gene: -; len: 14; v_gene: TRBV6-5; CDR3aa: CASRSSRDSSQQFF; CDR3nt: TGTGCCAGCAGATCATCCCGAGACTCTTCCCAGCAGTTCTTC
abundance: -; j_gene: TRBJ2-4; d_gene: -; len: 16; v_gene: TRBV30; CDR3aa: CAWSGLNPSYKNIQYF; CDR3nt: TGTGCCTGGAGTGGTCTAAACCCATCTTACAAAAACATTCAGTACTTC
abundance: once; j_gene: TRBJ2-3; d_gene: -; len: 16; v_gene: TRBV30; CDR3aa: CALWSKGGLGTDTQYF; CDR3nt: TGTGCCTTGTGGTCTAAGGGCGGGCTTGGCACAGATACGCAGTATTTT
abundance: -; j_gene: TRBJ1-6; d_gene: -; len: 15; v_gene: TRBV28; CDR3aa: CASSLRLGLNSPLHF; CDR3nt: TGTGCCAGCAGTTTACGCCTAGGACTTAATTCACCCCTCCACTTT
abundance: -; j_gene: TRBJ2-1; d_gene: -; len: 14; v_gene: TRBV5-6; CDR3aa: CASSWRQPLREQFF; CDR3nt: TGTGCCAGCAGCTGGAGACAGCCCCTACGTGAGCAGTTCTTC
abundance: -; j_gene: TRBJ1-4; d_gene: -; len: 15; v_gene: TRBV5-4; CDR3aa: CASSLKGGGNEKLFF; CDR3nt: TGTGCCAGCAGCTTAAAGGGGGGGGGAAATGAAAAACTGTTTTTT
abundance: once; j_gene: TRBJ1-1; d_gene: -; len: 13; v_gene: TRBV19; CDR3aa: CASSFTAIAEAFF; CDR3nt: TGTGCCAGTAGCTTCACAGCTATTGCTGAAGCTTTCTTT
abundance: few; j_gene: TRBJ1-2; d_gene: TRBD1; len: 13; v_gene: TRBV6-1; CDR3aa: CASSEATGGLYTF; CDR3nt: TGTGCCAGCAGCGAAGCTACAGGGGGGCTCTACACCTTC